The clone carrying this T cell receptor (beta chain) showed up just once. Its antigen is undetermined. The sample comes from a study of T cell responses to AZD1222 COVID-19 vaccine. Study results and caveats: Increases in Spike-specific TCR breadth and depth were seen after two AZD1222 doses.

V was trimmed by 8 bases and J by 4 bases, leaving 11 bases between them. This CDR3 region has 12 residues. CDR1 and CDR2 from the germline V gene are SGHTA and FQGNSA. Clones were sequenced by immunoSEQ multiplex PCR, and TCRdb holds only the in-frame ones, with some missing. The sample holds more than 130,000 clones, 90% seen once. This chain links TRBV7-2 with TRBJ1-2; no clear D. The TCR sequence derives from an adult in good health. The input for sequencing was peripheral blood, taken on day 0 of AZD1222 vaccination. The CDR3 region is CASREVGYGYTF. CDR3 DNA: TGTGCCAGCCGAGAGGTTGGCTATGGCTACACCTTC.